This TCR beta chain was identified in a study of T cells in Graves' hyperthyroidism and ophthalmopathy. Points from the study as a whole: Also found in blood were most expanded thyroid clonotypes above 0.001. The model made its ophthalmopathy prediction, and onset followed a median roughly 6.5 months later.

This clonotype was picked up many times. The antigen remains unidentified. Around 9.9 ml of fresh peripheral blood supplied the PBMCs. RNA transcripts gave rise to amplified TCR beta CDR3 regions. The HTBI primer set served for first-round RT-PCR of the TCR CDR3. Each CDR3 protein gets one entry after TCRdb re-called the multiplex PCR reads with MiXCR. The table has a few hundred thousand distinct CDR3 sequences, around 21% seen once. The sample consisted of blood. The clonotype was recovered from a man between 18 and 35 years old with Graves' hyperthyroidism.

The CDR3 sequence is CATSPRGRDTGELFF. As DNA, the CDR3 is TGTGCCACCAGTCCTCGAGGCAGGGACACCGGGGAGCTGTTTTTT. V usage is TRBV24-1 and J usage is TRBJ2-2; the D gene is possibly TRBD1 (5 bases). This CDR3 spans 15 amino acids. Germline V gene data show CDR1 as KGHDR and CDR2 as SFDVKD. V was pared by 6 bases and J by 3 bases, with 13 bases between.